The 10 T cell receptor beta chains presented below share a single source sample, sequenced in a study of PD-L1 blockade in urothelial cancer (dated by TCRdb to between 2016 and 2019). The receptor library was made with the immunoSEQ multiplex PCR assay. Held by TCRdb, this immuneACCESS table contains in-frame sequences only and omits some clones. Under half of the omission traces to an unresolved V gene where checked; the cause of the rest is unknown. Across this sample there are 50,000 to 65,000 clones, with over 75% seen only once. The ten most abundant clones make up 5.5% to 7% of the sample. Specimen: PBMCs, collected around atezolizumab (anti-PD-L1) treatment. These receptors came from a man aged 35 to 55 with urothelial cancer.

The gene calls are TRBV18 and TRBJ1-1; unclear D gene. Germline assignment: CDR1 KGHSH and CDR2 LQKENI. This CDR3 is built from 11 residues. Trimming removed 3 bases from V and 7 bases from J, with 6 bases in between. The CDR3 sequence: CASSPRIEAFF. Written as DNA, the CDR3 is TGTGCCAGCTCACCCAGGATTGAAGCTTTCTTT.

This clone showed up just once. J is TRBJ2-3 and V is TRBV9, with a tentative D call TRBD2 (6 bases). Trimming cost V 3 bases and J 0 bases, with 11 bases left between them. The CDR3 totals 15 residues. Germline CDR1 and CDR2: SGDLS and YYNGEE. The CDR3 protein is CASSAVAASTDTQYF. In DNA form, the CDR3 reads TGTGCCAGCAGCGCCGTAGCGGCTAGCACAGATACGCAGTATTTT.

The CDR3 spells CSAGTGGQPQHF. In nucleotides, the CDR3 is TGCAGCGCCGGGACAGGGGGGCAGCCCCAGCATTTT. The chain joins TRBV29-1 to TRBJ1-5, with 11 bases that match TRBD1. Germline loops: CDR1 SQVTM, CDR2 ANQGSEA. The CDR3 has 12 amino acids. Losses at the gene ends were 7 bases for V and 7 bases for J; bases not matched to a gene: 3.

The chain recombines TRBV5-4 with TRBJ2-5; 11 nucleotides match TRBD2. V lost 5 bases and J lost 5; bases outside the gene matches: 5. Germline assignment: CDR1 SGHNT and CDR2 YYREEE (reference sequence). This CDR3 spans 14 amino acids. The CDR3 protein is CASSLAGGGETQYF. The CDR3 DNA sequence: TGTGCCAGCAGTCTAGCGGGAGGCGGGGAGACCCAGTACTTC.

This chain connects TRBV30 to TRBJ1-5, with 8 bases identical to TRBD1. V gave up 0 bases and J gave up 4 bases; unmatched junction bases: 11. The CDR3 totals 17 residues. Germline assignment: CDR1 GTSNPN and CDR2 SVGIG (reference sequence). The chain's CDR3 is CAWSVQKYGQGNQPQHF. CDR3 nucleotides: TGTGCCTGGAGTGTACAGAAATATGGACAGGGAAATCAGCCCCAGCATTTT. The full variable domain, with the rest looked up from reference TRBV30 and TRBJ1-5, is SQTIHQWPATLVQPVGSPLSLECTVEGTSNPNLYWYRQAAGRGLQLLFYSVGIGQISSEVPQNLSASRPQDRQFILSSKKLLLSDSGFYLCAWSVQKYGQGNQPQHFGDGTRLSIL.

V usage is TRBV29-1 and J usage is TRBJ2-7, with D uncertain. In germline, CDR1 is SQVTM, CDR2 ANQGSEA. The CDR3 sequence is 10 residues long. Deletions cut 4 bases from V and 2 bases from J, with 3 bases between. CDR3 sequence: CSVGTYEQYF. The DNA of the CDR3 is TGCAGCGTTGGTACCTACGAGCAGTACTTC.

Concerning this clone: Other DNA sequences in the sample encode the same CDR3. This chain links TRBV4-3 with TRBJ2-7, with TRBD1 as a possible D gene (5 bases). V lost 0 bases and J 4 bases, leaving 7 bases between the germline ends. CDR1 and CDR2 from the germline V gene are LGHNA and YSLEER. This CDR3 has 13 amino acids. As DNA, the CDR3 is TGCGCCAGCAGCCAAGATAGGGGATACGAGCAGTACTTC. Translation: CASSQDRGYEQYF.

V and J are TRBV9 and TRBJ1-2, with a possible D match to TRBD1 (5 bases). Germline CDR1 reads SGDLS; CDR2 reads YYNGEE. Trimming shortened V by 0 bases and J by 4 bases, and 10 bases separated the two germline ends. The CDR3 loop spans 14 amino acids. CDR3 residues: CASSVAGGGYGYTF. CDR3 nucleotide sequence: TGTGCCAGCAGCGTAGCTGGGGGGGGCTATGGCTACACCTTC.

This rearrangement joins TRBV29-1 to TRBJ2-7; 8 bases map to TRBD1. CDR3 size: 14 residues. Germline CDR1 and CDR2: SQVTM and ANQGSEA. V lost 5 bases, J lost 3 bases, and 9 bases stayed unmatched. The CDR3 sequence is CSVPRQGTFYEQYF. CDR3 in DNA: TGCAGCGTTCCCCGACAGGGGACCTTCTACGAGCAGTACTTC.

The V call is TRBV27, the J call TRBJ2-7; 9 nucleotides agree with TRBD1. This CDR3 region has 13 residues. Germline CDR1 is MNHEY and CDR2 is SMNVEV (reference sequence). V lost 8 bases to trimming and J lost 2 bases; unmatched junction nucleotides: 4. CDR3 in amino acids: CASRDRDAYEQYF. The CDR3 DNA reads TGTGCCAGCCGGGACAGGGACGCCTACGAGCAGTACTTC.